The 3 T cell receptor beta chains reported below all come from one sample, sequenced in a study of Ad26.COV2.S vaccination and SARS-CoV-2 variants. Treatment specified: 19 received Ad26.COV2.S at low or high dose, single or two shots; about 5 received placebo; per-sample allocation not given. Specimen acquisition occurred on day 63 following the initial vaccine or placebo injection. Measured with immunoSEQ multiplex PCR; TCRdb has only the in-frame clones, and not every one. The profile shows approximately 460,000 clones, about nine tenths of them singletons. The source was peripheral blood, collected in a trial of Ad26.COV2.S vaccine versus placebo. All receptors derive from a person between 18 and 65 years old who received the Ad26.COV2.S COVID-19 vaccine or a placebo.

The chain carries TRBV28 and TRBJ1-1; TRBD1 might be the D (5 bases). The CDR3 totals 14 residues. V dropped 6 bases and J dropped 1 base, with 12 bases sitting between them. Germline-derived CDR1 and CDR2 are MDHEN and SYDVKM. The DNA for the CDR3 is TGTGCCAGCAGGGGGGGGTACTGGAACACTGAAGCTTTCTTT. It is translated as CASRGGYWNTEAFF.

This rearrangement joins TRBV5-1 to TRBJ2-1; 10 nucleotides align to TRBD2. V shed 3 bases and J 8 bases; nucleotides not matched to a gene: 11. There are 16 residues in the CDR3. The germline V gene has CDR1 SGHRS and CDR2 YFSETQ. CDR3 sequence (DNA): TGCGCCAGCAGCTGGTCCTCTAGCGGGAGTCCAGATGAGCAGTTCTTC. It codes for CASSWSSSGSPDEQFF.

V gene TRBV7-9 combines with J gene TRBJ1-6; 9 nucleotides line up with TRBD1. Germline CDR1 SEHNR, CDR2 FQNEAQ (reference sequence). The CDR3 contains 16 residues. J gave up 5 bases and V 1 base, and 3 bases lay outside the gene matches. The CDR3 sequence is CASSLGDRVDNSPLHF. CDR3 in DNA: TGTGCCAGCAGCTTAGGGGACAGGGTCGATAATTCACCCCTCCACTTT.